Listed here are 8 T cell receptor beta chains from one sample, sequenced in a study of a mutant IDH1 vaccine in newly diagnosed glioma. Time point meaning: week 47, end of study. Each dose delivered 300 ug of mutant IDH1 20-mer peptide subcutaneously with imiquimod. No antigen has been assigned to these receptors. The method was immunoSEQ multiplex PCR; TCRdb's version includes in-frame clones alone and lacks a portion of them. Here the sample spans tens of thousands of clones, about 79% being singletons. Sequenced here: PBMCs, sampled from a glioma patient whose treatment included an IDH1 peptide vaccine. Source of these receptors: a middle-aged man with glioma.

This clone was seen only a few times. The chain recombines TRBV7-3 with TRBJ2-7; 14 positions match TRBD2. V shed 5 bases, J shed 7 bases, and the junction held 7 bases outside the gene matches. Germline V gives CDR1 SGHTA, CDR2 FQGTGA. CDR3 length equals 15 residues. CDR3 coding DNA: TGTGCCAGCAGCCTGGGACTAGCGGGGGTGGAAGAGCAGTACTTC. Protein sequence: CASSLGLAGVEEQYF.

The CDR3 DNA reads TGTGCCAGCAGTGCTAGGACAGGGGCCTACGAGCAGTACTTC. This codes for CASSARTGAYEQYF. V is TRBV2 and J is TRBJ2-7; 9 positions agree with TRBD1. The CDR3 sequence is 14 residues long. CDR1 is SNHLY, CDR2 FYNNEI, per germline. The V and J ends lost 4 bases and 2 bases, in that order; junction bases with no gene match: 3. Using reference TRBV2 and TRBJ2-7 for the parts outside the CDR3, the full variable domain is EPEVTQTPSHQVTQMGQEVILRCVPISNHLYFYWYRQILGQKVEFLVSFYNNEISEKSEIFDDQFSVERPDGSNFTLKIRSTKLEDSAMYFCASSARTGAYEQYFGPGTRLTVT.

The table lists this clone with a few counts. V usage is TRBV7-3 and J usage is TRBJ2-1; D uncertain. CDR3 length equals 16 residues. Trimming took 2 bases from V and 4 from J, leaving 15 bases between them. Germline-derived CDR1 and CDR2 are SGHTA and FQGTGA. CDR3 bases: TGTGCCAGCAGCTTACAGGTGTCTCCCCTATACAATGAGCAGTTCTTC. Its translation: CASSLQVSPLYNEQFF.

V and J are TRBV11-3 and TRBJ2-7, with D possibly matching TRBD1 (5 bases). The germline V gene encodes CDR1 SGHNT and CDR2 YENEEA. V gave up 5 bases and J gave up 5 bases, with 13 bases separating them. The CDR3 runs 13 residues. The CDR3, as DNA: TGTGCCAGCAGCAGGCAGGGTTTCGACGAGCAGTACTTC. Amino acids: CASSRQGFDEQYF.

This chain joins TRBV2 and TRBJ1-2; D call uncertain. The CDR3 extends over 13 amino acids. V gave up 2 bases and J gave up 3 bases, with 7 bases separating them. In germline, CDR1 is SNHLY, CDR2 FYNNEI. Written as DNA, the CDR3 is TGTGCCAGCAGTGAAAATGCGGACTATGGCTACACCTTC. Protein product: CASSENADYGYTF.

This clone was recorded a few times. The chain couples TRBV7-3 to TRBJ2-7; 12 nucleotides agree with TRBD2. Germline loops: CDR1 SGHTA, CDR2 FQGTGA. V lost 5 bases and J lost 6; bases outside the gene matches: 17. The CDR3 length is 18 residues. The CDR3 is CASSQLAGGPWGLSEQYF. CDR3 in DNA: TGTGCCAGCAGCCAACTAGCGGGGGGTCCCTGGGGACTTAGCGAGCAGTACTTC. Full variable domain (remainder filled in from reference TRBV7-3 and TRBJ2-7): GAGVSQTPSNKVTEKGKYVELRCDPISGHTALYWYRQSLGQGPEFLIYFQGTGAADDSGLPNDRFFAVRPEGSVSTLKIQRTERGDSAVYLCASSQLAGGPWGLSEQYFGPGTRLTVT.

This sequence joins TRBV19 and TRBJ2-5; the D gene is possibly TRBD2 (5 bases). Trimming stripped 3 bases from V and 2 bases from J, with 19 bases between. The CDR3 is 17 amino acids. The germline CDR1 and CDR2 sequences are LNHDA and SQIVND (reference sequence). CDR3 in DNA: TGTGCCAGTAGTATCGGGAACAGCATTCTTGGTCAAGAGACCCAGTACTTC. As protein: CASSIGNSILGQETQYF.

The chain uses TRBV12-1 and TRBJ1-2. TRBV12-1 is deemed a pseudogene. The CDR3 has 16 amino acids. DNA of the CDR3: TGTGCCAGCAGCTTTGACTGGGAAGGGCCGGTCGGTGGCTACACCTTC. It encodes CASSFDWEGPVGGYTF.